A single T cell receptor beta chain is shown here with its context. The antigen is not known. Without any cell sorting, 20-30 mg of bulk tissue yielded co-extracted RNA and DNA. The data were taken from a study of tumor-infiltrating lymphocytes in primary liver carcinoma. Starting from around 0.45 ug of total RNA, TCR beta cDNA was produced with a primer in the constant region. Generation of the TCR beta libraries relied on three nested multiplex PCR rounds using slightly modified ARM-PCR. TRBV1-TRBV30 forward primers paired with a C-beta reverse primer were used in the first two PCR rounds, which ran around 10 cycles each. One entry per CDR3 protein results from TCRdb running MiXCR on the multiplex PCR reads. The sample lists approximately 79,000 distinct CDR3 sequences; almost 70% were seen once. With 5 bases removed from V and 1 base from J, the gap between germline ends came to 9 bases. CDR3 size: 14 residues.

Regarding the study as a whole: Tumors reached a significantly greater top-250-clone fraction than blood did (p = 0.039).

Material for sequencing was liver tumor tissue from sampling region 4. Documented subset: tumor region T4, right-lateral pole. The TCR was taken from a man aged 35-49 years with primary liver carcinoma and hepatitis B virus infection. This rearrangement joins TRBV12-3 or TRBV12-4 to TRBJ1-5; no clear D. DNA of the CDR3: TGTGCCAGCAGTGCAAAAGTAAGCAATCAGCCCCAGCATTTT. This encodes CASSAKVSNQPQHF.